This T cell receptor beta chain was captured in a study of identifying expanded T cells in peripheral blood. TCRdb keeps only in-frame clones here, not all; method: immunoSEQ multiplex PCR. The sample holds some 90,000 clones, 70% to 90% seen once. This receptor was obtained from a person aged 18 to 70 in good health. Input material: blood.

This CDR3 reads CASSSPGLSNTEAFF. The CDR3 nucleotides are TGTGCCAGCAGTAGCCCAGGCCTCTCAAACACTGAAGCTTTCTTT. The rearrangement uses TRBV6-6 and TRBJ1-1, with D unclear. The CDR3 totals 15 residues. V gave up 5 bases and J gave up 2 bases, with 15 bases separating them. Germline CDR1 and CDR2: MNHNY and SVGAGI (reference sequence).